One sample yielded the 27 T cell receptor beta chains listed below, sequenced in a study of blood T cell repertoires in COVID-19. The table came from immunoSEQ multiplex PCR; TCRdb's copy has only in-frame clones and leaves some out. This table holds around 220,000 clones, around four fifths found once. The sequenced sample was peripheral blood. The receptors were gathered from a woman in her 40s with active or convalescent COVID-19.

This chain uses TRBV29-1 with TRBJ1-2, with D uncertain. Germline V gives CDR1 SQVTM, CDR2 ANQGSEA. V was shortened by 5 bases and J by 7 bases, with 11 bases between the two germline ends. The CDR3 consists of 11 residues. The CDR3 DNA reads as TGCAGCGTTAGAAGGCAGGCTGGCTACACCTTC. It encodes CSVRRQAGYTF.

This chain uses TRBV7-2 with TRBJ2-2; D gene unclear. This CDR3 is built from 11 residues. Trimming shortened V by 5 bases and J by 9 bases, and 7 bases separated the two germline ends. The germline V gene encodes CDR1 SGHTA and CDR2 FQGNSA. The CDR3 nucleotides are TGTGCCAGCAGCCCCATCCGGGAGCTGTTTTTT. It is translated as CASSPIRELFF.

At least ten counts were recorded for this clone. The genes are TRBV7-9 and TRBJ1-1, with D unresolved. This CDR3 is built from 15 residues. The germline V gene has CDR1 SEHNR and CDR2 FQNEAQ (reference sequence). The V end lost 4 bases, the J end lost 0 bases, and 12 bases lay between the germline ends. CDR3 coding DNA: TGTGCCAGCAGCTCCTCCTTACAGCTGAACACTGAAGCTTTCTTT. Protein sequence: CASSSSLQLNTEAFF. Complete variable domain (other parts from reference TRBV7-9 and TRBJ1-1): DTGVSQNPRHKITKRGQNVTFRCDPISEHNRLYWYRQTLGQGPEFLTYFQNEAQLEKSRLLSDRFSAERPKGSFSTLEIQRTEQGDSAMYLCASSSSLQLNTEAFFGQGTRLTVV.

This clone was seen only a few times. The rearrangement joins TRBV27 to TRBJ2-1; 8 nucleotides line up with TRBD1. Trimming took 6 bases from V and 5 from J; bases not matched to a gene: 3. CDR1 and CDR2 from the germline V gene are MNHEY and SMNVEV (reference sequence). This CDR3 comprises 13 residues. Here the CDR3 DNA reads TGTGCCAGCAGGCGACAGGGGAACAATGAGCAGTTCTTC. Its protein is CASRRQGNNEQFF.

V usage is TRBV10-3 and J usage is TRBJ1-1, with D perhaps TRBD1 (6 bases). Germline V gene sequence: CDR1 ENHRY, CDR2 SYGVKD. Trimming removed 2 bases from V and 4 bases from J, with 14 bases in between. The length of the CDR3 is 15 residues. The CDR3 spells CAISENQQGGTEAFF. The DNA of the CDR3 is TGTGCCATCAGTGAGAATCAACAGGGCGGCACTGAAGCTTTCTTT.

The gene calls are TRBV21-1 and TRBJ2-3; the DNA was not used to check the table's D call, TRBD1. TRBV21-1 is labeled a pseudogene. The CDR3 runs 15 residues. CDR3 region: CASSKETPPPDTQYF. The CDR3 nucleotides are TGTGCCAGCAGCAAAGAAACACCCCCTCCAGATACGCAGTATTTT.

Here the CDR3 DNA reads TGTGCCAGCAGAGCCCCGGGACAGGGCTTGGATTCACCCCTCCACTTT. It encodes CASRAPGQGLDSPLHF. J is TRBJ1-6 and V is TRBV25-1; 9 nucleotides align to TRBD1. CDR1 is MGHDK and CDR2 is SYGVNS in the germline V gene. The CDR3 is 16 amino acids. V lost 6 bases, J lost 8 bases, and 11 bases stayed unmatched.

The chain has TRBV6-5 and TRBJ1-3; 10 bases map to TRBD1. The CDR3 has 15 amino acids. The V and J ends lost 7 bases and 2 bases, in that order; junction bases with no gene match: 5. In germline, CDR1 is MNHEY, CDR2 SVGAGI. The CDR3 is CASTRGTGAGNTIYF. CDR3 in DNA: TGTGCCAGCACCCGCGGGACAGGGGCTGGAAACACCATATATTTT.

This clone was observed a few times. This CDR3 reads CASSIDREEAQITNEKLFF. CDR3 coding DNA: TGTGCCAGTAGTATAGATCGAGAGGAGGCCCAGATAACTAATGAAAAACTGTTTTTT. This chain connects TRBV19 to TRBJ1-4; D remains unclear. CDR1 and CDR2 (germline): LNHDA, SQIVND (reference sequence). V was pared by 0 bases and J by 1 base, with 18 bases between. This CDR3 is built from 19 residues.

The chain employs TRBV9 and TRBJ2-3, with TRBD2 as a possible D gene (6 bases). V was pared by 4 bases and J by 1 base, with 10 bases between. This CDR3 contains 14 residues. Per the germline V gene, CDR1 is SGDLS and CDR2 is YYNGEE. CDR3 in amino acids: CASSPGGGTDTQYF. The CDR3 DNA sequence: TGTGCCAGCAGCCCGGGCGGGGGCACAGATACGCAGTATTTT.

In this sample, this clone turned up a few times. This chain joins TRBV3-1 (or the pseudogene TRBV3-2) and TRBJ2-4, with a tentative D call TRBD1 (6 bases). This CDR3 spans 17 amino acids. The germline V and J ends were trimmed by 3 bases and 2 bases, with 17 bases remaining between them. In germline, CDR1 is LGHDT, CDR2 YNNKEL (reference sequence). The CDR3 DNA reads TGTGCCAGCAGCCACCTACAAAAAGGGGGAACCAAAAACATTCAGTACTTC. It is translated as CASSHLQKGGTKNIQYF.

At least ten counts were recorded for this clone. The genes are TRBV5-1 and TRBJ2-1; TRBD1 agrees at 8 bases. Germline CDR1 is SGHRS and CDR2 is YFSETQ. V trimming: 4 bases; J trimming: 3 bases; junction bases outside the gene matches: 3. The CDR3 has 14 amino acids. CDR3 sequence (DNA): TGCGCCAGCAGCGGACAGGGCGGCTACAATGAGCAGTTCTTC. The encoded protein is CASSGQGGYNEQFF.

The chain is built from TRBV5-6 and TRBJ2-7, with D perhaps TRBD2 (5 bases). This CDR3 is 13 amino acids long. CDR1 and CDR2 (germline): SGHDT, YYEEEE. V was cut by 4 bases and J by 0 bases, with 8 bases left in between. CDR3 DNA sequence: TGTGCCAGCAGCCCTACTAGCTCCTACGAGCAGTACTTC. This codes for CASSPTSSYEQYF.

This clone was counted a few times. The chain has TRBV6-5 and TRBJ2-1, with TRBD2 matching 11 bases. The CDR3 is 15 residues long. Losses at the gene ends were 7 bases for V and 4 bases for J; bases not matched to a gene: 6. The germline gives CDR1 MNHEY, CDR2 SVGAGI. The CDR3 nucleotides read TGTGCCAGCATAGCGGGGGGGCCGTCTTACAATGAGCAGTTCTTC. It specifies CASIAGGPSYNEQFF.

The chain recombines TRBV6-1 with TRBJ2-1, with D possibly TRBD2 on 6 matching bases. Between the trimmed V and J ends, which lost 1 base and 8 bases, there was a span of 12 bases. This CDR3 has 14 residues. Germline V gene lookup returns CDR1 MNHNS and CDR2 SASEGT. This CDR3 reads CASSEGSSGYEQFF. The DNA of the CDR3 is TGTGCCAGCAGTGAAGGTAGTAGCGGATATGAGCAGTTCTTC.

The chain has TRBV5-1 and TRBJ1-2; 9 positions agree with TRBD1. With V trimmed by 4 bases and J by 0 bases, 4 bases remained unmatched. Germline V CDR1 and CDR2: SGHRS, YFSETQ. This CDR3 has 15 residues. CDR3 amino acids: CASSRTGEANYGYTF. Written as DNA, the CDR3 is TGCGCCAGCAGCCGGACAGGGGAAGCTAACTATGGCTACACCTTC.

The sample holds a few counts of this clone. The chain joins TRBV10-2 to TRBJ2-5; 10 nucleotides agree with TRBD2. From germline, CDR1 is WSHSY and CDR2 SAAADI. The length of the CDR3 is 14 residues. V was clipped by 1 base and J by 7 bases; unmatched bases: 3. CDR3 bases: TGCGCCAGCAGTGAGTTGTCTAGCGGGGGGACCCAGTACTTC. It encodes CASSELSSGGTQYF.

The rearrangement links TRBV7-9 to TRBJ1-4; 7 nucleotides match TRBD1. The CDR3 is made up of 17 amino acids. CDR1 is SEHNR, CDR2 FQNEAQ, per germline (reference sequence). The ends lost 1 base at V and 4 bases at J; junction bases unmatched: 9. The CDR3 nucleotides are TGTGCCAGCAGCTTAGGGTCTAGGGGGCCTGATAATGAAAAACTGTTTTTT. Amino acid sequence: CASSLGSRGPDNEKLFF.

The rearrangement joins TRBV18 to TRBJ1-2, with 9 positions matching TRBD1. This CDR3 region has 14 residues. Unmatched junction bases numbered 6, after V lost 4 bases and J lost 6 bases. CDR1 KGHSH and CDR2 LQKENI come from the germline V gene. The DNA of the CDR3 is TGTGCCAGCTCACTGAGGACAGGGGCGAATGGCTACACCTTC. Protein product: CASSLRTGANGYTF.

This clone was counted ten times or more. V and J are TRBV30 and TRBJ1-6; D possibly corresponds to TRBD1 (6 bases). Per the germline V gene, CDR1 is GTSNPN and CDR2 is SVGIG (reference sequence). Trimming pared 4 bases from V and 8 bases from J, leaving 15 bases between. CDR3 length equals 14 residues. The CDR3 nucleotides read TGTGCCTGGACAGGGGCGGAAGGAGATTCACCCCTCCACTTT. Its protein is CAWTGAEGDSPLHF.

Here the CDR3 DNA reads TGTGCCAGCAGCGAGAGGGGTGTGGGAGGGCAGTACTTC. Amino acid sequence: CASSERGVGGQYF. The V gene is TRBV11-2, the J gene TRBJ2-7; a weak D match, TRBD2 (6 bases). V lost 5 bases to trimming and J lost 9 bases, with 17 bases between them. Germline lookup yields CDR1 SGHAT and CDR2 FQNNGV. This CDR3 contains 13 residues. The full variable domain, with the rest looked up from reference TRBV11-2 and TRBJ2-7, is EAGVAQSPRYKIIEKRQSVAFWCNPISGHATLYWYQQILGQGPKLLIQFQNNGVVDDSQLPKDRFSAERLKGVDSTLKIQPAKLEDSAVYLCASSERGVGGQYFGPGTRLTVT.

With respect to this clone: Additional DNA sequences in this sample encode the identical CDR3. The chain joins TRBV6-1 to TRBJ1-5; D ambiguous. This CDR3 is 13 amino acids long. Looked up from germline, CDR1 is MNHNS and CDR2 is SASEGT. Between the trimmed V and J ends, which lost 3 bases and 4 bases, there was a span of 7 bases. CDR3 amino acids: CASSETGNQPQHF. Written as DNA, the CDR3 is TGTGCCAGCAGTGAGACGGGTAATCAGCCCCAGCATTTT.

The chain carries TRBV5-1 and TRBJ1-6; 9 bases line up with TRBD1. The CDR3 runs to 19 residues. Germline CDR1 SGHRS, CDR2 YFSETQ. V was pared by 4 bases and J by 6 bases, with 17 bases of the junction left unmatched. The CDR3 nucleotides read TGCGCCAGCAGCCGGGGTACCCTAAACGGACAGGGGCCTAATTCACCCCTCCACTTT. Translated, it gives CASSRGTLNGQGPNSPLHF.

CDR3 sequence reads: CASSPHARGETQYF. The CDR3 nucleotides are TGTGCCAGCAGCCCCCACGCGCGGGGCGAGACCCAGTACTTC. The chain employs TRBV14 and TRBJ2-5; TRBD2 might be the D (6 bases). The germline CDR1 and CDR2 sequences are SGHDN and FVKESK. CDR3 length: 14 amino acids. Trimming removed 4 bases from V and 5 bases from J, with 14 bases in between.

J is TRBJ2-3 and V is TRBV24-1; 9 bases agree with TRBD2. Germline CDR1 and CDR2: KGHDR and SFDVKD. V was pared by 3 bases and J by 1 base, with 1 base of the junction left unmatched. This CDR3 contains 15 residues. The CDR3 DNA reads TGTGCCACCAGTGATCGACTAGCGGGCACAGATACGCAGTATTTT. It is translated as CATSDRLAGTDTQYF.

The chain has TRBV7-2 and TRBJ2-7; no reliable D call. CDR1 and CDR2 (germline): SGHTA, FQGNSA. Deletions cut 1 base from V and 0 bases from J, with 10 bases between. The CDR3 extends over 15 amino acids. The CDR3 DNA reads TGTGCCAGCAGCTTAGTGAGTGGGCCCTCCTACGAGCAGTACTTC. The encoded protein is CASSLVSGPSYEQYF.

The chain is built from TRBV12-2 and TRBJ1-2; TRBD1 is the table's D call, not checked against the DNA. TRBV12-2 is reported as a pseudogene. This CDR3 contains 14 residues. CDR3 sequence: CASRPPAGDYGYTF. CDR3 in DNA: TGTGCAAGTCGCCCCCCGGCAGGTGACTATGGCTACACCTTC.